This TCR beta chain stems from a study of cytomegalovirus exposure and HLA in healthy donors. V lost 2 bases and J 6 bases, leaving 9 bases between the germline ends. Germline assignment: CDR1 WNHNN and CDR2 SYGVQD (reference sequence). The CDR3 is made up of 13 amino acids. 60 Vbeta and 13 Jbeta primers were used in PCR. Generated by immunoSEQ multiplex PCR, the TCRdb table keeps only in-frame clones and is missing some. Recorded here are around 150,000 clones; the top ten clones represent 1% to 1.5%. Input material: PBMCs. This clonotype was obtained from a woman aged 55-75 years in good health and CMV-seronegative. The chain uses TRBV10-1 and TRBJ2-3; unclear D gene. CDR3 bases: TGCGCCAGCAGTGAGGAAAGCGTGGATACGCAGTATTTT. Amino acids: CASSEESVDTQYF.